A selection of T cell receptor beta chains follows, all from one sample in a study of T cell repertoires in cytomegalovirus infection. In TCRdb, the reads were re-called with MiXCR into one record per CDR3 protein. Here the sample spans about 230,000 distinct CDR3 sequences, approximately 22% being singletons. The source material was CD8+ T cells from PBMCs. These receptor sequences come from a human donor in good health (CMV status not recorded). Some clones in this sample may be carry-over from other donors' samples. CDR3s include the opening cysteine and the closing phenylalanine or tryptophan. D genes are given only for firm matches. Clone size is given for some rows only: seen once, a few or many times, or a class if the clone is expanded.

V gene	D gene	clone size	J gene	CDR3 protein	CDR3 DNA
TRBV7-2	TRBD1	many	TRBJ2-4	CASSISGGAAKNIQYF	TGTGCCAGCAGCATTTCAGGGGGCGCGGCCAAAAACATTCAGTACTTC
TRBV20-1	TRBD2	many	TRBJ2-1	CSAKGLVIVNEQFF	TGCAGTGCCAAGGGACTAGTAATTGTCAATGAGCAGTTCTTC
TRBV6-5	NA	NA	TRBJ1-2	CASSYSTRGYGYTF	TGTGCCAGCAGTTACTCGACCAGAGGATATGGCTACACCTTC
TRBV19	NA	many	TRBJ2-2	CASSISGELFF	TGTGCCAGCAGCATTAGCGGGGAGCTGTTTTTT
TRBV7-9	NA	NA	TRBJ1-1	CANSPQFGTEAFF	TGTGCCAACAGCCCCCAGTTTGGGACTGAAGCTTTCTTT
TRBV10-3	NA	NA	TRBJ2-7	CAISEEGFEQYF	TGTGCCATCAGTGAAGAGGGTTTCGAGCAGTACTTC
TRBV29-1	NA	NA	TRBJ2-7	CSVKGGRTYEQYF	TGCAGCGTTAAGGGGGGCAGGACCTACGAGCAGTACTTC
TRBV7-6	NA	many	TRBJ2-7	CASSGNTYEQYF	TGTGCCAGCAGCGGGAATACTTACGAGCAGTACTTC
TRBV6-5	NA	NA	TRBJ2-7	CASSSQGWKDEQYF	TGTGCCAGCAGTTCACAGGGTTGGAAAGACGAGCAGTACTTC
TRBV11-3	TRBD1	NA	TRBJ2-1	CASSMGQDSNEQFF	TGTGCCAGCAGCATGGGACAGGACTCCAATGAGCAGTTCTTC
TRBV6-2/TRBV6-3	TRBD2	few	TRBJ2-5	CASTSGPSGGFQETQYF	TGTGCCAGCACCTCCGGGCCTAGCGGGGGATTCCAAGAGACCCAGTACTTC
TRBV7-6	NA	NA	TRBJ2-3	CASSLGGGYRTDTQYF	TGTGCCAGCAGCTTAGGGGGCGGCTACCGCACAGATACGCAGTATTTT
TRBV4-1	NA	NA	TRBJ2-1	CASSPLLFDEQFF	TGCGCCAGCAGCCCACTCTTGTTCGATGAGCAGTTCTTC
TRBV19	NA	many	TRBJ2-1	CASSSSRSEAPLAEQFF	TGTGCCAGTAGCTCCAGTCGTAGCGAAGCCCCCTTGGCTGAGCAGTTCTTC
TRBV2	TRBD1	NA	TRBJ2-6	CASMGTGVGANVLTF	TGTGCCAGCATGGGGACAGGGGTGGGGGCCAACGTCCTGACTTTC
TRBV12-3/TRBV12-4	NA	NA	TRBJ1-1	CASTTPDGPATEAFF	TGTGCCAGCACCACGCCAGACGGCCCGGCGACTGAAGCTTTCTTT
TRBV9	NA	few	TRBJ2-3	CASSVDGTSTDTQYF	TGTGCCAGCAGCGTTGACGGGACCAGCACAGATACGCAGTATTTT
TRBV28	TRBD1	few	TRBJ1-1	CASSLETLQGTNTEAFF	TGTGCCAGCAGTTTAGAAACCCTACAGGGGACGAACACTGAAGCTTTCTTT
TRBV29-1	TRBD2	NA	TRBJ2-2	CSVEGLAAGELFF	TGCAGCGTTGAAGGACTAGCAGCCGGGGAGCTGTTTTTT
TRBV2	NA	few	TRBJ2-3	CASSGPDRGPGTDTQYF	TGTGCCAGCAGTGGACCGGATCGGGGGCCGGGCACAGATACGCAGTATTTT
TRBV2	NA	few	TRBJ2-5	CAIQGRGDGETQYF	TGTGCCATCCAAGGACGGGGCGACGGGGAGACCCAGTACTTC
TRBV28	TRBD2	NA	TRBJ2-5	CASRGTSAPTQETQYF	TGTGCCAGCAGGGGAACTAGCGCACCAACCCAAGAGACCCAGTACTTC
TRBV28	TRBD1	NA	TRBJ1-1	CASTELTGVNTEAFF	TGTGCCAGCACCGAATTGACAGGGGTGAACACTGAAGCTTTCTTT
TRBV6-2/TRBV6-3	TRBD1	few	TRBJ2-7	CASSPGGYLHEQYF	TGTGCCAGCAGTCCAGGGGGCTACCTCCACGAGCAGTACTTC
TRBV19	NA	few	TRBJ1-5	CASKSLRDGYNQPQHF	TGTGCCAGTAAATCCCTCCGGGACGGTTACAATCAGCCCCAGCATTTT